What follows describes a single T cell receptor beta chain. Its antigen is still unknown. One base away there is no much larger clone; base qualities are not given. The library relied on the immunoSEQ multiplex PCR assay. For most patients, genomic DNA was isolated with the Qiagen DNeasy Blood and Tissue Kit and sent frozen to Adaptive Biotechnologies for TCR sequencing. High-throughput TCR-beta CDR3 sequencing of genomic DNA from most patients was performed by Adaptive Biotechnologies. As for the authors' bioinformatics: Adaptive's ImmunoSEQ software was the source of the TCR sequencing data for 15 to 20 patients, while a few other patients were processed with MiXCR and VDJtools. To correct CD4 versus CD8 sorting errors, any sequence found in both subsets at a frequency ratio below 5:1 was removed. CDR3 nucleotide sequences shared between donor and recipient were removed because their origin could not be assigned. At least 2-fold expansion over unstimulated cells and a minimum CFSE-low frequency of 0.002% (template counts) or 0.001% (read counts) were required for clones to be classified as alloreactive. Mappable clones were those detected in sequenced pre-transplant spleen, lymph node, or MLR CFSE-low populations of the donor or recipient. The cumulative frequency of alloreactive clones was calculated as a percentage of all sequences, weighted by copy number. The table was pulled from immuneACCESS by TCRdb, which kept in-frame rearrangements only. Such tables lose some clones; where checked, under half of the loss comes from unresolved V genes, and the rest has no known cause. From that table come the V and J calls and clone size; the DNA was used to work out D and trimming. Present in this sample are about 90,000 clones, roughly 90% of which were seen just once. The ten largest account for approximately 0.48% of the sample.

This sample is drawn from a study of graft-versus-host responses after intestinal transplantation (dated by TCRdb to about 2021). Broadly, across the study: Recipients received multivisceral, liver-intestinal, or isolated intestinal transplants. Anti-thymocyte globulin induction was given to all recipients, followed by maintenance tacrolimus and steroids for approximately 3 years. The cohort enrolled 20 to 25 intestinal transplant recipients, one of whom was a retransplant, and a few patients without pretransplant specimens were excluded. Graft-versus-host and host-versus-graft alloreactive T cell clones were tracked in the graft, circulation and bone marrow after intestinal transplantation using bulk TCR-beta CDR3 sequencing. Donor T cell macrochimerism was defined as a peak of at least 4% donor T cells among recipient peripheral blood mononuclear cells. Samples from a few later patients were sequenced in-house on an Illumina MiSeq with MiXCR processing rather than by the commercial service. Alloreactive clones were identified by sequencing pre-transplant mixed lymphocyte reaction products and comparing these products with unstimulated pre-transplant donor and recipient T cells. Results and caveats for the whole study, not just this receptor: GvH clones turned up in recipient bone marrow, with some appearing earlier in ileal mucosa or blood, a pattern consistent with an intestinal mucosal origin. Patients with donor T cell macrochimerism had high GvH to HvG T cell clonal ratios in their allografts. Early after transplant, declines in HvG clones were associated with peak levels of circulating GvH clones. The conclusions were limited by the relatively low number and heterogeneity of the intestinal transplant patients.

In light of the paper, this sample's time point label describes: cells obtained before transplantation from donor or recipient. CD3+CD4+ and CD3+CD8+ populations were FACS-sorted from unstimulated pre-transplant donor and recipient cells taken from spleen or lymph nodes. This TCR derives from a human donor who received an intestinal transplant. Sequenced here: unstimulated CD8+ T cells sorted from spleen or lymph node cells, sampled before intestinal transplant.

The DNA is TGCGCCAGCCGGACAGGACTGAACACTGAAGCTTTCTTT. Translated, it reads CASRTGLNTEAFF. The chain links TRBV5-1 with TRBJ1-1, with 7 bases in between that match TRBD1. The CDR3 has 13 amino acids, counting the end cysteine and phenylalanine. CDR3 DNA is the only sequence kept; it has 39 bases, read in frame from the first base. CDR1 and CDR2 (SGHRS, YFSETQ) derive from the germline V gene. Trimming takes 7 bases off V and 0 bases off J; junction bases not matched to a gene: 3.